This record concerns one T cell receptor beta chain sequence. This sample was taken from a study of PD-L1 blockade in urothelial cancer. TCRdb keeps only in-frame clones here, not all; method: immunoSEQ multiplex PCR. The data contain over 75,000 clones, about 89% of them singletons. Time point: pretreatment peripheral blood. The origin of this receptor is a woman over 75 with urothelial cancer. The material sequenced was PBMCs, taken around atezolizumab (anti-PD-L1) treatment.

CDR3 bases: TGCGCCAGCAGCTTGGGGCTAGCGGGAGTATCGGGCCGGGAGCTGTTTTTT. It translates to CASSLGLAGVSGRELFF. The chain links TRBV5-1 to TRBJ2-2; TRBD2 agrees at 10 bases. CDR3 length: 17 amino acids. V lost 0 bases and J lost 9; bases outside the gene matches: 11. Looked up from germline, CDR1 is SGHRS and CDR2 is YFSETQ.